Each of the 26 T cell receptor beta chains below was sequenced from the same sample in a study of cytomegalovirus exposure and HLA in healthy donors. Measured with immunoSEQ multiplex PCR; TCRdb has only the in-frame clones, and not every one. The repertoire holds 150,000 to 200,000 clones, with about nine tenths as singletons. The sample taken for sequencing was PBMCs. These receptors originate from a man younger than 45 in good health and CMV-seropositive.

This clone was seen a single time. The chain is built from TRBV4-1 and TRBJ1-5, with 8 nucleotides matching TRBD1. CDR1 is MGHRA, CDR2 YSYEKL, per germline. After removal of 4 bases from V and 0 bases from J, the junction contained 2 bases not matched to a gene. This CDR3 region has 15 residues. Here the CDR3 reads CASSLTGDSNQPQHF. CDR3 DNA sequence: TGCGCCAGCAGCCTGACAGGGGATAGCAATCAGCCCCAGCATTTT.

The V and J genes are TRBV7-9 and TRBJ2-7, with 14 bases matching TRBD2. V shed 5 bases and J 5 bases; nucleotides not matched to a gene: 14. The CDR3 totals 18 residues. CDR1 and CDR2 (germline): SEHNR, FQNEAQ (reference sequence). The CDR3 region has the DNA TGTGCCAGCAGCCTAGGGACTAGCGGGAGTCAGTACGGGGACGAGCAGTACTTC. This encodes CASSLGTSGSQYGDEQYF.

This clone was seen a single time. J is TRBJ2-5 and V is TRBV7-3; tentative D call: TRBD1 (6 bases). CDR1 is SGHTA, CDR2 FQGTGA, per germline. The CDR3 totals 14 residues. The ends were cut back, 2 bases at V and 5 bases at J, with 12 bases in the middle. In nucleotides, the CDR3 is TGTGCCAGCAGCTTACTGGGGGCAGGGGAGACCCAGTACTTC. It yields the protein CASSLLGAGETQYF. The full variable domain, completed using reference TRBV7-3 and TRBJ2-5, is GAGVSQTPSNKVTEKGKYVELRCDPISGHTALYWYRQSLGQGPEFLIYFQGTGAADDSGLPNDRFFAVRPEGSVSTLKIQRTERGDSAVYLCASSLLGAGETQYFGPGTRLLVL.

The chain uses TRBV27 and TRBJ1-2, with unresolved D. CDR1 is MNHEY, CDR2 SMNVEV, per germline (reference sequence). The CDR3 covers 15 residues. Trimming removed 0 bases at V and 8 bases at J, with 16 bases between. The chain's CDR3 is CASSLSAYSAGGYTF. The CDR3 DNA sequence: TGTGCCAGCAGTTTATCGGCATACTCGGCGGGAGGCTACACCTTC.

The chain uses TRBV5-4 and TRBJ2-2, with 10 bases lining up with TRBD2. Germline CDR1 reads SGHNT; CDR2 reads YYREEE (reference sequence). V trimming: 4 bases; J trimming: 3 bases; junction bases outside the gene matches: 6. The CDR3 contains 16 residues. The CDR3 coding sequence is TGTGCCAGCAGCCCTAGCGGGGGCCGGGACACCGGGGAGCTGTTTTTT. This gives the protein CASSPSGGRDTGELFF.

The CDR3 nucleotides are TGTGCCAGCAGCTTAGGACCGGGACACCACTACGAGCAGTACTTC. This gives the protein CASSLGPGHHYEQYF. The chain has TRBV7-6 and TRBJ2-7; D perhaps matches TRBD1 (6 bases). Looked up from germline, CDR1 is SGHVS and CDR2 is FNYEAQ. The CDR3 has 15 amino acids. The V gene lost 1 base and the J gene lost 3 bases, with 13 bases spanning the gap.

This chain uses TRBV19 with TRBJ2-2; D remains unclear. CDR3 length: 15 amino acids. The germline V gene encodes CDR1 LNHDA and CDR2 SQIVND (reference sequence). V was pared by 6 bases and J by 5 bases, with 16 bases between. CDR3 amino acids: CASSASPTGTGELFF. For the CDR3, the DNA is TGTGCCAGTAGCGCCAGCCCTACCGGGACCGGGGAGCTGTTTTTT.

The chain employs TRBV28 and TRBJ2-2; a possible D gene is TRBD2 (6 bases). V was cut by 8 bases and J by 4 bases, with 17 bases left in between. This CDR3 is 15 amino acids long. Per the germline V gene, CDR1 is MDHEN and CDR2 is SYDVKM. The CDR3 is CASLAFRHSTGELFF. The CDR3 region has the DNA TGTGCCAGCCTAGCGTTTAGACATTCCACCGGGGAGCTGTTTTTT.

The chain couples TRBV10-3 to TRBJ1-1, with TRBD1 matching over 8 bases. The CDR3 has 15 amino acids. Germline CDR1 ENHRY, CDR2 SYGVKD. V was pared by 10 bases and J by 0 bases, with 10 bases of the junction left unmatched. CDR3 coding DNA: TGTGCCACGAGGGGACCAGGGGGCGTGAACACTGAAGCTTTCTTT. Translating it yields CATRGPGGVNTEAFF.

CDR3 residues: CASSLAPGRRNEKLFF. CDR3 DNA: TGCGCCAGCAGCTTGGCCCCGGGCAGACGTAATGAAAAACTGTTTTTT. The rearrangement joins TRBV5-1 to TRBJ1-4; D not certain. Trimming stripped 0 bases from V and 4 bases from J, with 13 bases between. Germline CDR1 is SGHRS and CDR2 is YFSETQ. There are 16 residues in the CDR3.

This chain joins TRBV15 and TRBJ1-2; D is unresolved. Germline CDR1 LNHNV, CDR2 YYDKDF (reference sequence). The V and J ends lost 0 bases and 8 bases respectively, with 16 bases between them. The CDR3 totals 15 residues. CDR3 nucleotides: TGTGCCACCAGCAGAGATATTGGGAGAGACGAAGGCTACACCTTC. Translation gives CATSRDIGRDEGYTF.

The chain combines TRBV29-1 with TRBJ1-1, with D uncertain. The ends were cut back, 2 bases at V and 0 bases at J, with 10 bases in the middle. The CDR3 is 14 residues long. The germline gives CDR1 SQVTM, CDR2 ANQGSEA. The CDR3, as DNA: TGCAGCGTTGAAAGTGGAATCATGAACACTGAAGCTTTCTTT. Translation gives CSVESGIMNTEAFF.

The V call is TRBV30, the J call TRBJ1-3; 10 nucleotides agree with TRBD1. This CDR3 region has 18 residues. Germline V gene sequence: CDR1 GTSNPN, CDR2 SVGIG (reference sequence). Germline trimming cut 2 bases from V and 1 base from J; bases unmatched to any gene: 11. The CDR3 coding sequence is TGTGCCTGGAGTTGTTTGGGACAGGGGTGTGAATCTGGAAACACCATATATTTT. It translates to CAWSCLGQGCESGNTIYF. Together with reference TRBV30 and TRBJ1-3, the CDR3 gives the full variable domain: SQTIHQWPATLVQPVGSPLSLECTVEGTSNPNLYWYRQAAGRGLQLLFYSVGIGQISSEVPQNLSASRPQDRQFILSSKKLLLSDSGFYLCAWSCLGQGCESGNTIYFGEGSWLTVV.

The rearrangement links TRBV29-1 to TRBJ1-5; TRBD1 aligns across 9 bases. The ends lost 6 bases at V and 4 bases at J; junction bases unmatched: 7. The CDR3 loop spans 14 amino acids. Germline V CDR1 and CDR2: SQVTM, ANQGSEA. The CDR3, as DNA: TGCAGCGTGGGGGTGGACAGGGGTAATCAGCCCCAGCATTTT. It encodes CSVGVDRGNQPQHF.

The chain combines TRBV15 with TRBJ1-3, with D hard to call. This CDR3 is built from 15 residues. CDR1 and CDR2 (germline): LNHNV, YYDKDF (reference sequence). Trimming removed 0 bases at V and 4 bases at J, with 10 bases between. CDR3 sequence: CATSRDPGLGNTIYF. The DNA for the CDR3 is TGTGCCACCAGCAGAGATCCCGGGCTCGGAAACACCATATATTTT. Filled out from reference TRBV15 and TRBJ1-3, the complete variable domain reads DAMVIQNPRYQVTQFGKPVTLSCSQTLNHNVMYWYQQKSSQAPKLLFHYYDKDFNNEADTPDNFQSRRPNTSFCFLDIRSPGLGDTAMYLCATSRDPGLGNTIYFGEGSWLTVV.

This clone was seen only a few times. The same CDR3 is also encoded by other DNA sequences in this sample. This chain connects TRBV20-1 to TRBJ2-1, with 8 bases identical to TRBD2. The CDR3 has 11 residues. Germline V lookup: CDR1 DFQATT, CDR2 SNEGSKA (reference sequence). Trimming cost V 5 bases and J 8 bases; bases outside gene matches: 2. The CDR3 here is CSAGRGDEQFF. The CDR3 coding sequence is TGCAGTGCTGGGCGGGGGGATGAGCAGTTCTTC.

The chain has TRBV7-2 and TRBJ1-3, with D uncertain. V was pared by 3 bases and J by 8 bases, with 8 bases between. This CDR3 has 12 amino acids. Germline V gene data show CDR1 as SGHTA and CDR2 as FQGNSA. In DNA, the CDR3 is TGTGCCAGCAGCTTTACACTGGACACCATATATTTT. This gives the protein CASSFTLDTIYF.

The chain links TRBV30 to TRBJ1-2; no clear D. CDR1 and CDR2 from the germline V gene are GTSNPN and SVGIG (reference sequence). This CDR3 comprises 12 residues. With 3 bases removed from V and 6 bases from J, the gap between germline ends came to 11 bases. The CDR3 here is CAWRESWDGYTF. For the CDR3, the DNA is TGTGCCTGGAGGGAGTCTTGGGATGGCTACACCTTC.

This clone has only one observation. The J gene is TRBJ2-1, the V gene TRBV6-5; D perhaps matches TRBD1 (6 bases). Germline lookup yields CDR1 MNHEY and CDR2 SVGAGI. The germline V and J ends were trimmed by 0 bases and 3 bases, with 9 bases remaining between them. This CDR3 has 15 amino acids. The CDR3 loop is CASSYSGTYYNEQFF. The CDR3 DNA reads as TGTGCCAGCAGTTACTCGGGGACATACTACAATGAGCAGTTCTTC.

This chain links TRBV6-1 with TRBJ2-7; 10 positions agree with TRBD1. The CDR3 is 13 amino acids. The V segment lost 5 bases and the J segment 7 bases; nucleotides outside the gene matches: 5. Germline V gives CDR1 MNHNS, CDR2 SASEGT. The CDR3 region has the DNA TGTGCCAGCAGTCGACAGGGGGCGGGGGAGCAGTACTTC. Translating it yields CASSRQGAGEQYF.

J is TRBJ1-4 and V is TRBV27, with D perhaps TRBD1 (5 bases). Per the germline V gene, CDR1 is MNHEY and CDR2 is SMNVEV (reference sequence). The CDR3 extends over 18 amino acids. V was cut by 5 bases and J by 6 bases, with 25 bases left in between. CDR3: CASSEQFRVGEAYEKLFF. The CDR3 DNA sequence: TGTGCCAGCAGTGAACAGTTTCGGGTGGGGGAGGCCTATGAAAAACTGTTTTTT.

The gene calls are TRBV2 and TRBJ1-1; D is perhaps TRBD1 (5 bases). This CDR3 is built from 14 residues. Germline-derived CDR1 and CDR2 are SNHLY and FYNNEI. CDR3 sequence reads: CPEQLGTVNTEAFF. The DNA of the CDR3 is TGTCCAGAGCAGTTAGGGACGGTGAACACTGAAGCTTTCTTT.

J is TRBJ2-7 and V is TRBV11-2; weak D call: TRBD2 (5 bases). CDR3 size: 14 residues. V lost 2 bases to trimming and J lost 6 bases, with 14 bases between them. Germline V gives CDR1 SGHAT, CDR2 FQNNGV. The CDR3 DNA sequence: TGTGCCAGCAGCTTAACCCGGAGGCCGCGCGAGCAGTACTTC. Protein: CASSLTRRPREQYF.

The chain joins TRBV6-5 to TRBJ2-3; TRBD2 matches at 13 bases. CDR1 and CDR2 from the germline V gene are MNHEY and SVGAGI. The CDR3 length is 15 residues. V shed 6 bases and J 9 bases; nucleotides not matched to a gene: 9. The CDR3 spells CASSRGTSGDMTQYF. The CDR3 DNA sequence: TGTGCCAGCAGCCGAGGGACTAGCGGGGATATGACGCAGTATTTT.

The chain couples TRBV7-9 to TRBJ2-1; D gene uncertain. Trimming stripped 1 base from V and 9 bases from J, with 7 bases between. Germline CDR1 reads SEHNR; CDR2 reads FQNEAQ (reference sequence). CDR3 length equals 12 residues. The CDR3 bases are TGTGCCAGCAGCTTAGGTAATGGTGAGCAGTTCTTC. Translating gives CASSLGNGEQFF.

CDR3 sequence: CASSLAPAASGANVLTF. Written as DNA, the CDR3 is TGCGCCAGCAGCTTGGCCCCCGCGGCTTCCGGGGCCAACGTCCTGACTTTC. This rearrangement joins TRBV5-1 to TRBJ2-6; D not certain. Germline V CDR1 and CDR2: SGHRS, YFSETQ. V was clipped by 0 bases and J by 4 bases, with 14 bases between them. The CDR3 extends over 17 amino acids.